These 21 T cell receptor beta chains were sequenced from one sample in a study of CD8 T cells in Susac syndrome. Random hexamers were used to reverse transcribe the RNA input (about 0.45 to 1 ug). A single record per CDR3 protein comes from TCRdb applying MiXCR to the immunoSEQ multiplex PCR reads. The data show about 47,000 distinct CDR3 sequences, with 85% to 95% seen just once and roughly 0.4% held by the top ten. Sequencing used CD8+ T cells from PBMCs. These receptors all come from a human donor in good health.

J is TRBJ2-1 and V is TRBV7-9, with 8 bases lining up with TRBD1. Per the germline V gene, CDR1 is SEHNR and CDR2 is FQNEAQ (reference sequence). The ends lost 1 base at V and 4 bases at J; junction bases unmatched: 6. The CDR3 has 16 amino acids. The CDR3: CASSLGWGDRYNEQFF. For the CDR3, the DNA is TGTGCCAGCAGCTTAGGATGGGGGGACAGGTACAATGAGCAGTTCTTC.

The DNA of the CDR3 is TGCGCCAGCAGGGGGATGTCGAACACTGAAGCTTTCTTT. This gives the protein CASRGMSNTEAFF. The chain links TRBV4-1 to TRBJ1-1; D gene ambiguous. V dropped 6 bases and J dropped 1 base, with 9 bases sitting between them. The CDR3 contains 13 residues. Germline V gene data show CDR1 as MGHRA and CDR2 as YSYEKL.

The rearrangement uses TRBV7-9 and TRBJ2-7; 9 bases agree with TRBD1. CDR3 length: 15 amino acids. V lost 6 bases, J lost 6 bases, and 12 bases stayed unmatched. Germline V gene data show CDR1 as SEHNR and CDR2 as FQNEAQ (reference sequence). CDR3: CASSSRDRAVSEQYF. The CDR3 DNA is TGTGCCAGCAGTTCCCGGGACAGGGCTGTTAGCGAGCAGTACTTC.

The chain is built from TRBV4-1 and TRBJ2-3; 14 nucleotides agree with TRBD2. Germline V CDR1 and CDR2: MGHRA, YSYEKL. The CDR3 runs 19 residues. Germline trimming cut 1 base from V and 0 bases from J; bases unmatched to any gene: 6. CDR3 nucleotides: TGCGCCAGCAGCCAAGGACTAGCGGGAGGGCCTTGGAGCACAGATACGCAGTATTTT. Encoded protein: CASSQGLAGGPWSTDTQYF.

In DNA, the CDR3 is TGTGCCAGCAGCCTGACTGTCACTGAAGCTTTCTTT. Translating gives CASSLTVTEAFF. The genes are TRBV7-9 and TRBJ1-1; no firm D call. V lost 5 bases and J lost 4, with 8 bases in between. This CDR3 has 12 amino acids. The germline CDR1 and CDR2 sequences are SEHNR and FQNEAQ (reference sequence).

The V gene is TRBV10-2, the J gene TRBJ2-7; TRBD2 might be the D (6 bases). The germline gives CDR1 WSHSY, CDR2 SAAADI. CDR3 length: 14 amino acids. V gave up 7 bases and J gave up 4 bases, with 17 bases separating them. Here the CDR3 DNA reads TGCGCCAGCATGGGGCTCGGGAGTGGGTACGAGCAGTACTTC. It yields the protein CASMGLGSGYEQYF.

The rearrangement uses TRBV11-2 and TRBJ1-1, with D perhaps matching TRBD1 (6 bases). V gave up 0 bases and J gave up 7 bases, with 12 bases separating them. Germline lookup yields CDR1 SGHAT and CDR2 FQNNGV. CDR3 length: 14 residues. The DNA for the CDR3 is TGTGCCAGCAGCTTAGATCCGGGGGCACTTGAAGCTTTCTTT. As protein: CASSLDPGALEAFF.

Written as DNA, the CDR3 is TGTGCCAGCAGTTACCGGGAGTGGAATGAGCAGTTCTTC. Protein sequence: CASSYREWNEQFF. This chain links TRBV6-2 or TRBV6-3 with TRBJ2-1, with D possibly TRBD2 on 6 matching bases. V was clipped by 2 bases and J by 7 bases, with 9 bases between them. The V gene's germline CDR1 is MNHEY and CDR2 SVGEGT. This CDR3 has 13 residues.

J is TRBJ2-7 and V is TRBV28; TRBD1 or TRBD2 may be the D gene (6 bases each). CDR1 MDHEN and CDR2 SYDVKM come from the germline V gene. This CDR3 region has 14 residues. V was pared by 5 bases and J by 0 bases, with 11 bases between. The CDR3 here is CASSRRDTSYEQYF. CDR3 nucleotides: TGTGCCAGCAGTCGGCGGGACACCTCCTACGAGCAGTACTTC.

DNA of the CDR3: TGTGCCAGCAGCTTAGGTCGTGGGGGAATTGGCTACGAGCAGTACTTC. It yields the protein CASSLGRGGIGYEQYF. This sequence joins TRBV13 and TRBJ2-7; either TRBD1 or TRBD2 may fit D (5 bases each). The CDR3 length is 16 residues. Germline CDR1 PRHDT, CDR2 FYEKMQ (reference sequence). Trimming removed 0 bases at V and 3 bases at J, with 15 bases between.

This chain joins TRBV12-3 or TRBV12-4 and TRBJ2-1, with a possible D match to TRBD2 (6 bases). V was cut by 7 bases and J by 12 bases, with 25 bases left in between. CDR3 length equals 15 residues. Here the CDR3 reads CASTHPGTGDYAQFF. The CDR3 nucleotides read TGTGCCAGCACCCATCCTGGGACTGGGGATTATGCGCAGTTCTTC.

The rearrangement links TRBV7-9 to TRBJ2-7, with D tentatively TRBD1 or TRBD2 (5 bases each). Trimming pared 3 bases from V and 2 bases from J, leaving 8 bases between. The germline gives CDR1 SEHNR, CDR2 FQNEAQ (reference sequence). This CDR3 region has 13 residues. CDR3 nucleotides: TGTGCCAGCAGCTTTGGGGACGCCTACGAGCAGTACTTC. This gives the protein CASSFGDAYEQYF.

V is TRBV27 and J is TRBJ2-1; the match to TRBD1 covers 8 bases. Germline trimming cut 2 bases from V and 6 bases from J; bases unmatched to any gene: 3. Germline values: CDR1 MNHEY, CDR2 SMNVEV (reference sequence). This CDR3 is 14 amino acids long. DNA for the CDR3: TGTGCCAGCAGTTTAAGCACAGGGGGCAATGAGCAGTTCTTC. Translation gives CASSLSTGGNEQFF.

This chain links TRBV12-3 or TRBV12-4 with TRBJ1-5, with 9 bases lining up with TRBD1. Trimming took 5 bases from V and 5 from J; bases not matched to a gene: 4. The CDR3 has 14 amino acids. CDR3 DNA: TGTGCCAGCAGTACTTGGGACAGGGATCAGCCCCAGCATTTT. It codes for CASSTWDRDQPQHF.

The chain has TRBV27 and TRBJ2-7; D is perhaps TRBD2 (5 bases). Germline CDR1 and CDR2: MNHEY and SMNVEV (reference sequence). Deletions cut 5 bases from V and 2 bases from J, with 13 bases between. The CDR3 runs 14 residues. In nucleotides, the CDR3 is TGTGCCAGCAGTATCAGAGGGCTCACCTACGAGCAGTACTTC. The encoded protein is CASSIRGLTYEQYF.

The sample holds a few counts of this clonotype. The chain couples TRBV29-1 to TRBJ1-1; 8 bases are a match to TRBD1. The CDR3 runs 13 residues. Germline CDR1 reads SQVTM; CDR2 reads ANQGSEA. Trimming at V came to 5 bases and at J to 6 bases, leaving 8 bases not matched to a gene. The CDR3 loop is CSVSTGGRAEAFF. CDR3 nucleotides: TGCAGCGTTTCTACAGGGGGACGCGCTGAAGCTTTCTTT.

V gene TRBV27 combines with J gene TRBJ2-2; no definite D call. Germline CDR1 is MNHEY and CDR2 is SMNVEV (reference sequence). V was pared by 0 bases and J by 6 bases, with 14 bases between. The CDR3 is 16 amino acids. CDR3 amino acids: CASSLSLDGMSGELFF. In DNA form, the CDR3 reads TGTGCCAGCAGTTTATCTTTAGACGGAATGTCCGGGGAGCTGTTTTTT.

The chain couples TRBV6-2 or TRBV6-3 to TRBJ2-7; D not certain. CDR3 size: 14 residues. V was shortened by 0 bases and J by 0 bases, with 6 bases between the two germline ends. The germline CDR1 and CDR2 sequences are MNHEY and SVGEGT. The CDR3 here is CASSYSDGSYEQYF. Here the CDR3 DNA reads TGTGCCAGCAGTTACTCGGACGGCTCCTACGAGCAGTACTTC.

This clonotype was seen more than once but under ten times. The chain combines TRBV30 with TRBJ2-7; D is ambiguous. V lost 7 bases, J lost 1 base, and 8 bases lay in between. The V gene's germline CDR1 is GTSNPN and CDR2 SVGIG (reference sequence). The CDR3 totals 11 residues. The DNA of the CDR3 is TGTGCCTTGAGAGGTTCCTACGAGCAGTACTTC. It translates to CALRGSYEQYF.

This chain uses TRBV12-5 with TRBJ2-7; D is perhaps TRBD1 (5 bases). Between the trimmed V and J ends, which lost 1 base and 3 bases, there was a span of 7 bases. The CDR3 spans 13 residues. Germline assignment: CDR1 LGHNT and CDR2 FRNRAP. CDR3 sequence (DNA): TGTGCTAGTGGTTTGGGACAGCTCTACGAGCAGTACTTC. Protein: CASGLGQLYEQYF.

This chain connects TRBV24-1 to TRBJ2-3, with 9 bases lining up with TRBD1. The CDR3 spans 16 residues. Per germline, CDR1 KGHDR and CDR2 SFDVKD. J gave up 4 bases and V 4 bases, and 8 bases lay outside the gene matches. The chain's CDR3 is CATSEPGQGSPDTQYF. The CDR3 DNA reads TGTGCCACCAGTGAGCCCGGACAGGGGAGCCCAGATACGCAGTATTTT.